This passage covers 27 T cell receptor beta chains from one sample sequenced in a study of response to subunit inactivated influenza vaccine. TCRdb analysed the RT-PCR reads with MiXCR anew, one entry per CDR3 protein. The sample consists of fewer than 600,000 distinct CDR3 sequences, less than 7.5% of them appearing once. The sequences come from PBMCs from blood, collected roughly 24 months after vaccination. These TCRs come from a man between 45 and 75 years old who received an inactivated influenza vaccine.

In its sample, this clonotype was seen a few times. The chain links TRBV9 to TRBJ2-6; either TRBD1 or TRBD2 may fit D (5 bases each). With 4 bases removed from V and 1 base from J, the gap between germline ends came to 21 bases. The CDR3 consists of 19 residues. From germline, CDR1 is SGDLS and CDR2 YYNGEE. The CDR3: CASSFPRAGQLSGANVLTF. CDR3 nucleotide sequence: TGTGCCAGCAGCTTCCCGCGGGCAGGGCAACTTTCTGGGGCCAACGTCCTGACTTTC.

This clonotype was seen a handful of times. The V call is TRBV6-1, the J call TRBJ2-1; perhaps TRBD2 as D (5 bases). The germline V and J ends were trimmed by 4 bases and 4 bases, with 11 bases remaining between them. Looked up from germline, CDR1 is MNHNS and CDR2 is SASEGT. CDR3 size: 14 residues. This chain's CDR3 is CASSGRREYNEQFF. The CDR3 DNA is TGTGCCAGCAGTGGAAGAAGGGAGTACAATGAGCAGTTCTTC.

This clonotype was seen more than once but under ten times. The chain uses TRBV7-2 and TRBJ1-1; unclear D gene. V was clipped by 0 bases and J by 2 bases, with 10 bases between them. Germline V CDR1 and CDR2: SGHTA, FQGNSA. The CDR3 has 15 amino acids. The CDR3 spells CASSLAPAFNTEAFF. CDR3 sequence (DNA): TGTGCCAGCAGCTTAGCCCCCGCGTTTAACACTGAAGCTTTCTTT.

V gene TRBV6-2 or TRBV6-3 combines with J gene TRBJ1-1; D may be TRBD1 (6 bases). The V gene's germline CDR1 is MNHEY and CDR2 SVGEGT. The V end was cut by 6 bases, the J end by 0 bases, with 14 bases between. There are 15 residues in the CDR3. The chain's CDR3 is CASRHGQFMNTEAFF. DNA of the CDR3: TGTGCCAGCAGACACGGACAGTTCATGAACACTGAAGCTTTCTTT.

The rearrangement uses TRBV5-6 and TRBJ2-7; possible D gene TRBD2, 6 bases. Trimming stripped 1 base from V and 2 bases from J, with 13 bases between. This CDR3 is 15 amino acids long. From germline, CDR1 is SGHDT and CDR2 YYEEEE. CDR3 sequence: CASSLTGTGTYEQYF. The DNA for the CDR3 is TGTGCCAGCAGCTTGACCGGGACTGGGACCTACGAGCAGTACTTC.

This chain connects TRBV5-1 to TRBJ1-1; D unclear. The V gene lost 0 bases and the J gene lost 1 base, with 10 bases spanning the gap. The CDR3 contains 15 residues. Germline assignment: CDR1 SGHRS and CDR2 YFSETQ. The CDR3, as DNA: TGCGCCAGCAGCTTGGAAGGGAGCTCGAACACTGAAGCTTTCTTT. Residues: CASSLEGSSNTEAFF.

This clonotype was seen ten or more times. In nucleotides, the CDR3 is TGTGCCAGCAGTTTTCGGGTACAGGGTGATCGTGGCTACACCTTC. This gives the protein CASSFRVQGDRGYTF. The chain combines TRBV12-3 or TRBV12-4 with TRBJ1-2; D may be TRBD1 (6 bases). V was pared by 3 bases and J by 7 bases, with 18 bases between. The CDR3 is 15 amino acids.

This clonotype has more than one count but fewer than ten. The V gene is TRBV5-1, the J gene TRBJ2-1; TRBD1 is a possible D gene (5 bases). Germline loops: CDR1 SGHRS, CDR2 YFSETQ. This CDR3 is 15 amino acids long. The germline V and J ends were trimmed by 0 bases and 5 bases, with 12 bases remaining between them. DNA for the CDR3: TGCGCCAGCAGCTTGGTTCAGGGCCCCAACAATGAGCAGTTCTTC. This sequence encodes CASSLVQGPNNEQFF. Using reference TRBV5-1 and TRBJ2-1 for the parts outside the CDR3, the full variable domain is KAGVTQTPRYLIKTRGQQVTLSCSPISGHRSVSWYQQTPGQGLQFLFEYFSETQRNKGNFPGRFSGRQFSNSRSEMNVSTLELGDSALYLCASSLVQGPNNEQFFGPGTRLTVL.

This clonotype came up a few times. V and J are TRBV28 and TRBJ2-7; tentative D call: TRBD1 (6 bases). Per the germline V gene, CDR1 is MDHEN and CDR2 is SYDVKM. The CDR3 spans 12 residues. V lost 8 bases, J lost 4 bases, and 12 bases lay in between. The CDR3 DNA reads TGTGCCAGCTGGGGACATTCTTACGAGCAGTACTTC. Protein product: CASWGHSYEQYF.

The sample holds a few counts of this clonotype. The rearrangement links TRBV11-2 to TRBJ2-2, with D hard to call. The CDR3 runs to 14 residues. Germline CDR1 and CDR2: SGHAT and FQNNGV. Trimming removed 5 bases at V and 3 bases at J, with 10 bases between. The CDR3 DNA reads TGTGCCAGCAGCCCACAAGTTGACACCGGGGAGCTGTTTTTT. Its translation: CASSPQVDTGELFF. Based on the CDR3 plus reference TRBV11-2 and TRBJ2-2, the full variable domain is EAGVAQSPRYKIIEKRQSVAFWCNPISGHATLYWYQQILGQGPKLLIQFQNNGVVDDSQLPKDRFSAERLKGVDSTLKIQPAKLEDSAVYLCASSPQVDTGELFFGEGSRLTVL.

This clonotype has ten or more counts. V gene TRBV28 combines with J gene TRBJ2-1; D is undetermined. V lost 11 bases and J 3 bases, leaving 11 bases between the germline ends. CDR3 size: 12 residues. Germline V gives CDR1 MDHEN, CDR2 SYDVKM. The CDR3, as DNA: TGTGCCGTCCGCCGCGACTACAATGAGCAGTTCTTC. It yields the protein CAVRRDYNEQFF.

This clonotype was seen a few times. This chain links TRBV28 with TRBJ2-2, with 7 positions matching TRBD1. There are 16 residues in the CDR3. V dropped 8 bases and J dropped 1; count of bases not matched to a gene: 10. Per germline, CDR1 MDHEN and CDR2 SYDVKM. This CDR3 reads CASSRPGQKNTGELFF. DNA for the CDR3: TGTGCCAGCTCAAGACCGGGACAGAAGAACACCGGGGAGCTGTTTTTT.

In this sample, this clonotype turned up a few times. The rearrangement joins TRBV7-2 to TRBJ2-1; unclear D gene. Germline values: CDR1 SGHTA, CDR2 FQGNSA. The length of the CDR3 is 15 residues. The V end lost 1 base, the J end lost 1 base, and 8 bases lay between the germline ends. The CDR3 protein is CASSLVMTSYNEQFF. In DNA form, the CDR3 reads TGTGCCAGCAGCTTAGTCATGACATCCTACAATGAGCAGTTCTTC. Filled out from reference TRBV7-2 and TRBJ2-1, the complete variable domain reads GAGVSQSPSNKVTEKGKDVELRCDPISGHTALYWYRQSLGQGLEFLIYFQGNSAPDKSGLPSDRFSAERTGGSVSTLTIQRTQQEDSAVYLCASSLVMTSYNEQFFGPGTRLTVL.

This clonotype was found a few times. This chain connects TRBV12-3 or TRBV12-4 to TRBJ2-3; 7 nucleotides agree with TRBD2. V was clipped by 8 bases and J by 2 bases; unmatched bases: 4. CDR3 length: 13 amino acids. Here the CDR3 DNA reads TGTGCCAGCGGGGGGGACTCCACAGATACGCAGTATTTT. Protein product: CASGGDSTDTQYF.

This clonotype occurred once. A clone one base away is much larger, so this may be a read error. This chain links TRBV5-1 with TRBJ2-2; D is uncertain. The germline gives CDR1 SGHRS, CDR2 YFSETQ. With 0 bases removed from V and 7 bases from J, the gap between germline ends came to 10 bases. The CDR3 sequence is 14 residues long. CDR3 protein: CASSLGQLGGELFF. The CDR3 DNA is TGCGCCAGCAGCTTGGGGCAGCTCGGCGGGGAGCTGTTTTTT. Combining the CDR3 with reference TRBV5-1 and TRBJ2-2 gives the whole variable domain KAGVTQTPRYLIKTRGQQVTLSCSPISGHRSVSWYQQTPGQGLQFLFEYFSETQRNKGNFPGRFSGRQFSNSRSEMNVSTLELGDSALYLCASSLGQLGGELFFGEGSRLTVL.

This clonotype turned up a few times. CDR3 region: CASSGSGSPYNEQFF. The DNA for the CDR3 is TGCGCCAGCAGCGGTAGCGGGAGTCCCTACAATGAGCAGTTCTTC. The chain couples TRBV5-1 to TRBJ2-1; 9 nucleotides align to TRBD2. Germline V gene sequence: CDR1 SGHRS, CDR2 YFSETQ. The CDR3 extends over 15 amino acids. The junction had 4 bases not matched to a gene; V was cut back by 4 bases and J by 2 bases.

This clonotype was detected many times. V gene TRBV6-5 combines with J gene TRBJ2-4; D unclear. Germline CDR1 MNHEY, CDR2 SVGAGI. V shed 4 bases and J shed 6 bases, with 13 bases lying between them. The length of the CDR3 is 14 residues. CDR3 DNA: TGTGCCAGCAGTTCGAGTAACGTAGGAAACATTCAGTACTTC. Translation gives CASSSSNVGNIQYF.

This clonotype was counted only a few times. The chain employs TRBV6-5 and TRBJ1-1; 7 bases align to TRBD1. Losses at the gene ends were 4 bases for V and 6 bases for J; bases not matched to a gene: 2. The CDR3 has 12 amino acids. Germline lookup yields CDR1 MNHEY and CDR2 SVGAGI. The CDR3 is CASSSGTAEAFF. The DNA of the CDR3 is TGTGCCAGCAGTTCCGGGACAGCTGAAGCTTTCTTT.

The chain recombines TRBV20-1 with TRBJ2-4; TRBD2 might be the D (6 bases). Per the germline V gene, CDR1 is DFQATT and CDR2 is SNEGSKA (reference sequence). Trimming took 6 bases from V and 1 from J, leaving 13 bases between them. This CDR3 has 14 residues. This CDR3 reads CSAGSSLAKNIQYF. The DNA for the CDR3 is TGCAGTGCCGGGAGTAGCTTGGCCAAAAACATTCAGTACTTC.

Written as DNA, the CDR3 is TGCAGCGTAACCGGGACAGGGATTCGCGAGCAGTACTTC. Translation gives CSVTGTGIREQYF. This chain connects TRBV29-1 to TRBJ2-7; 9 bases match TRBD1. V dropped 6 bases and J dropped 6; count of bases not matched to a gene: 9. The length of the CDR3 is 13 residues. Germline lookup yields CDR1 SQVTM and CDR2 ANQGSEA.

The chain links TRBV7-2 to TRBJ1-2; D unclear. Deletions cut 5 bases from V and 8 bases from J, with 15 bases between. The CDR3 sequence is 13 residues long. CDR1 is SGHTA and CDR2 is FQGNSA in the germline V gene. Here the CDR3 reads CASSEGRLGGYTF. As DNA, the CDR3 is TGTGCCAGCAGCGAAGGACGGTTGGGAGGCTACACCTTC. Using reference TRBV7-2 and TRBJ1-2 for the parts outside the CDR3, the full variable domain is GAGVSQSPSNKVTEKGKDVELRCDPISGHTALYWYRQSLGQGLEFLIYFQGNSAPDKSGLPSDRFSAERTGGSVSTLTIQRTQQEDSAVYLCASSEGRLGGYTFGSGTRLTVV.

This clonotype has only a few counts. The rearrangement uses TRBV4-3 and TRBJ2-7; 7 nucleotides match TRBD1. Germline V gives CDR1 LGHNA, CDR2 YSLEER. The CDR3 spans 15 residues. V lost 5 bases, J lost 0 bases, and 7 bases stayed unmatched. The CDR3 spells CASSKGTVSSYEQYF. The CDR3 nucleotides are TGCGCCAGCAGCAAAGGGACAGTGAGCTCCTACGAGCAGTACTTC.

There are a few counts of this clonotype. The chain links TRBV6-2 or TRBV6-3 to TRBJ2-7, with D hard to call. CDR3 length equals 15 residues. The germline V gene encodes CDR1 MNHEY and CDR2 SVGEGT. Trimming removed 0 bases from V and 3 bases from J, with 12 bases in between. In DNA, the CDR3 is TGTGCCAGCAGTTACTCGAGGCAAACTCTCTACGAGCAGTACTTC. Translated: CASSYSRQTLYEQYF.

This clonotype was found a few times. V and J are TRBV7-8 and TRBJ2-3; D uncertain. Germline V gene lookup returns CDR1 SGHVS and CDR2 FQNEAQ. The CDR3 has 13 residues. V lost 5 bases and J 2 bases, leaving 8 bases between the germline ends. The DNA for the CDR3 is TGTGCCAGCAGCAGAGACCACACAGATACGCAGTATTTT. Translation: CASSRDHTDTQYF.

Only a few counts were recorded for this clonotype. J is TRBJ2-1 and V is TRBV6-5; D ambiguous. CDR1 and CDR2 from the germline V gene are MNHEY and SVGAGI. Trimming took off 1 base at V and 8 bases at J, with 3 bases between the two ends. The CDR3 length is 11 residues. In DNA form, the CDR3 reads TGTGCCAGCAGTTACTTGCATGAGCAGTTCTTC. Translating it yields CASSYLHEQFF.

This clonotype came up many times. The rearrangement joins TRBV28 to TRBJ2-7; D ambiguous. There are 13 residues in the CDR3. CDR1 MDHEN and CDR2 SYDVKM come from the germline V gene. Trimming cost V 5 bases and J 2 bases, with 10 bases left between them. The CDR3 reads CASSLGRPYEQYF. In DNA form, the CDR3 reads TGTGCCAGCAGTCTTGGGCGGCCCTACGAGCAGTACTTC.

This clonotype came up many times. CDR3: CASSLGYTSGNTEAFF. CDR3 coding DNA: TGCGCCAGCAGCTTGGGCTACACTTCCGGGAACACTGAAGCTTTCTTT. This chain connects TRBV5-1 to TRBJ1-1; D not certain. V was pared by 0 bases and J by 1 base, with 13 bases between. Germline CDR1 SGHRS, CDR2 YFSETQ. This CDR3 spans 16 amino acids.